The rows below give T cell receptor beta chains drawn from one sample of a study of tumor-infiltrating lymphocytes in primary liver carcinoma. Via MiXCR, TCRdb re-called the multiplex PCR reads, giving one row per CDR3 protein. The table records 95,000 to 150,000 distinct CDR3 sequences, roughly three fifths of them present only once. Sequencing was performed on liver tumor tissue from sampling region 1. These receptor sequences come from a woman aged 55-70 years with primary liver carcinoma and hepatitis B virus infection. Both conserved end residues are part of each CDR3. A D gene is named only where the DNA matches it firmly. Clone size is stated in some rows and not others, as once, few, many or a class when expanded.

CDR3nt | CDR3aa | j_gene | abundance | d_gene | v_gene
TGTGCCAGCAGTTTGGGACGAGGGATCACAGATACGCAGTATTTT | CASSLGRGITDTQYF | TRBJ2-3 | many | - | TRBV12-3/TRBV12-4
TGCAGTGGGCAGCTCTCCTACAATGAGCAGTTCTTC | CSGQLSYNEQFF | TRBJ2-1 | - | - | TRBV20-1
TGTGCCAGCAGTGAAAGGGAGACCCAGTACTTC | CASSERETQYF | TRBJ2-5 | - | - | TRBV2
TGCGCCAGCAGCTTGGTGGGCAGTGAGCAGTTCTTC | CASSLVGSEQFF | TRBJ2-1 | few | - | TRBV5-1
TGTGCCAGCAGTTTGGGTCTGGGCGGGAGCGCCAGGGAGACCCAGTACTTC | CASSLGLGGSARETQYF | TRBJ2-5 | - | TRBD2 | TRBV28
TGTGCCTGCAGCCACCTAGGGGAGACCCAGTATTTC | CACSHLGETQYF | TRBJ2-5 | once | - | TRBV11-2
TGTACCAGCAGCTTCTGGAGAGCAACCAATGAAAAACTGTTTTTT | CTSSFWRATNEKLFF | TRBJ1-4 | - | - | TRBV11-2
TGTGCCAGCAGCCTATTAGGGGCTGCCGTTAATGAGCAGTTCTTC | CASSLLGAAVNEQFF | TRBJ2-1 | few | - | TRBV28
TGTGCTAGCAGCTTAGGACGACTAGCGGCAAACCACTTC | CASSLGRLAANHF | TRBJ2-7 | - | TRBD2 | TRBV11-2
TGTGCCAGCAGTGAAGGGCTCGGTGAGACCCAGTACTTC | CASSEGLGETQYF | TRBJ2-5 | - | - | TRBV2
TGTGCCAGCGGGTTGAGAATCATGAACCACGAGCAGTACTTC | CASGLRIMNHEQYF | TRBJ2-7 | - | - | TRBV28
TGTGCCAGCACTACCTCCGGGACAGCAAAAAACATTCAGTACTTC | CASTTSGTAKNIQYF | TRBJ2-4 | once | TRBD1 | TRBV28
TGCAGCGTCCGGACAGGGGGCTGGGATGAGCAGTTCTTC | CSVRTGGWDEQFF | TRBJ2-1 | many | TRBD1 | TRBV29-1
TGTGCCAGCGGGAGGGGGCTGTCGAACACTGAAGCTTTCTTT | CASGRGLSNTEAFF | TRBJ1-1 | - | TRBD1 | TRBV2
TGTGCCAACAGCTTAAATTGGCGGGAGTTCACAGATACGCAGTGTTTT | CANSLNWREFTDTQCF | TRBJ2-3 | - | TRBD2 | TRBV11-2
TGTGCCAGCAGTCCTCAATGGCGAGATAGGGGCTACACCTTC | CASSPQWRDRGYTF | TRBJ1-2 | - | - | TRBV11-2
TGTGCCAGCAGTTTCTCGCTTTCTGGGGCCAACGTCCTGACTTTC | CASSFSLSGANVLTF | TRBJ2-6 | many | - | TRBV12-3/TRBV12-4
TGTGCCAGCAGCCCGCTGGCGGGCTTGGGTCACGGGGAAGTAGACTCTGGCTACACCTTC | CASSPLAGLGHGEVDSGYTF | TRBJ1-2 | many | - | TRBV5-6
TGTGCCAGCAGCCCTCCGCAAGGACCTAACGGGGAGCTTTTTTTT | CASSPPQGPNGELFF | TRBJ2-2 | - | - | TRBV11-2
TGTGCCAGCAGTGAGAACTACGAGCAGTACTTC | CASSENYEQYF | TRBJ2-7 | many | - | TRBV6-2/TRBV6-3
TGTGCCAGCAGCCGACTCACTGGCTCGAACACCGGGGAGCTGTTTTTT | CASSRLTGSNTGELFF | TRBJ2-2 | - | - | TRBV5-4
TGCGGCGTTGAAGACTCCGGGACTCCCCCGTACAAGCAGTACTTC | CGVEDSGTPPYKQYF | TRBJ2-7 | - | - | TRBV29-1
TGTGCCAGCAGCTTAGGGACCGGTTTCGGCTACACCTTC | CASSLGTGFGYTF | TRBJ1-2 | - | - | TRBV11-2
TGTGCAAGCAACCGAGTGACTGGAACCTCGGGCGGTACGCAGTATTTT | CASNRVTGTSGGTQYF | TRBJ2-3 | - | - | TRBV11-2
TGCGCCAACAGCCCTCGACTAGCGGGCAATGAGCAGTTCTTC | CANSPRLAGNEQFF | TRBJ2-1 | - | TRBD2 | TRBV4-1
TGCGCCGGCAGCTCCACCGGGGAGCTGTTTTTT | CAGSSTGELFF | TRBJ2-2 | once | - | TRBV7-9
TGCGCCACCCGCCGAAGCTCCTACAATGAGCAGTTCTTC | CATRRSSYNEQFF | TRBJ2-1 | few | - | TRBV5-1
TGTGGCAGTAGCCAACTCATAGCGGGAGCGAATTCTCCAGATACGCAGTATTTT | CGSSQLIAGANSPDTQYF | TRBJ2-3 | - | TRBD2 | TRBV14
TGCAGTGCTAGAGATGGGAGAGGACTAGCGGACACCGGGGAGCTGTTTTTT | CSARDGRGLADTGELFF | TRBJ2-2 | few | TRBD2 | TRBV20-1
TGTGCCAGCAGTTGGGGCAAACCCTACGAGCGGTACTTC | CASSWGKPYERYF | TRBJ2-7 | once | - | TRBV11-2
TGTGCCAGCAGTCAATGGACAAGGTTCCTCCCAACCTTCTTC | CASSQWTRFLPTFF | TRBJ1-2 | - | - | TRBV28
TGTGCCAGCAGTTTGTCCAGCCTCACCATATATTTT | CASSLSSLTIYF | TRBJ1-3 | - | - | TRBV28
TGTGCCAGCAACCTCCTCCGGGGGAACAAAGAGCAGTTATTC | CASNLLRGNKEQLF | TRBJ2-1 | - | - | TRBV6-2/TRBV6-3
TGTGCCAGCAGTGACTCGAAGGGACAGCCTCAAGAGACCCAGTACTTC | CASSDSKGQPQETQYF | TRBJ2-5 | - | TRBD1 | TRBV6-4
TGCAGCGTGGGGGGGGGGACAGGGAGTCAGCCCCAGCATTTT | CSVGGGTGSQPQHF | TRBJ1-5 | many | TRBD1 | TRBV29-1
TGCGCCAGCAGCTTGGGGGAGGGCTACGAGCAGTACTTC | CASSLGEGYEQYF | TRBJ2-7 | - | TRBD2 | TRBV5-1
TGTGTCAGCAGCTTTCGACAAGCACCCCCCTACGAGCAGTATTTC | CVSSFRQAPPYEQYF | TRBJ2-7 | - | - | TRBV6-5
TGTGCCAGCAGTTCGGGGGTTTTGGGCGGGAGCATTGAGCAGTTCTTC | CASSSGVLGGSIEQFF | TRBJ2-1 | many | TRBD2 | TRBV6-6
TGTGCCAGCAGTTTCACCGGCGGACCCACCCAGCATTTT | CASSFTGGPTQHF | TRBJ1-5 | - | - | TRBV28
TGTGCCAGCAGTGGGACTGTGAACACTGAAGTTTTCTTT | CASSGTVNTEVFF | TRBJ1-1 | - | - | TRBV6-1
TGCGCCAGCAGCCAAGGAAGCGGGAGGGCCGGCTACGAGCAGTACTTC | CASSQGSGRAGYEQYF | TRBJ2-7 | many | TRBD2 | TRBV4-1
TGTGCCAGCAGTTATCAGAAAACCGGGGAGCTGTTTTTT | CASSYQKTGELFF | TRBJ2-2 | many | - | TRBV6-5
TGTGCCAGCACCAGTACAGGGACCACAGATGCGCAGTATTTT | CASTSTGTTDAQYF | TRBJ2-3 | - | - | TRBV6-5
TGTGCCAACAGTTTATCCCCTAGATATGAGCAGTTCTTC | CANSLSPRYEQFF | TRBJ2-1 | few | - | TRBV28
TGCGCCAGCAGCCCCGGGACTAGCGGGATGGGTGAGCAGTTCTTC | CASSPGTSGMGEQFF | TRBJ2-1 | - | TRBD2 | TRBV5-1
TGTGCCAGCAGCTTGGGCAGGCTGAACACTGAAGCTTTCTTT | CASSLGRLNTEAFF | TRBJ1-1 | many | - | TRBV5-6
TGTGCCAGCAGTTATAGGACTATGAGGGAGACCCAGTACTTC | CASSYRTMRETQYF | TRBJ2-5 | - | - | TRBV28
TGTGCCATAGGGGCTAGCGGGAGCCAAGAGACCCAGTACTTC | CAIGASGSQETQYF | TRBJ2-5 | many | TRBD2 | TRBV10-3